This T cell receptor beta chain was sequenced in a study of T cell responses to AZD1222 COVID-19 vaccine. Study-level information: Pooling of second doses given at about 4 or about 12 weeks was done.

Findings of the study overall: Among AZD1222 vaccinees, only six or seven were seropositive at baseline. Spike was spanned by vaccine-associated CD4 TCRs, which were dominant at 160-218 and 743-854.

The germline CDR1 and CDR2 sequences are SGDLS and YYNGEE. The CDR3 spans 16 residues. V was cut by 1 base and J by 9 bases, with 19 bases left in between. The assay was immunoSEQ multiplex PCR, and TCRdb's table has in-frame clones only and misses some. The sample carries 110,000 to 150,000 clones, about 93% recorded once. On this clone: Its antigen remains unidentified.

The specimen was peripheral blood, collected on day 0 of AZD1222 vaccination. The TCR comes from an adult in good health. The V and J genes are TRBV9 and TRBJ2-2; D tentatively reads TRBD1 or TRBD2 (6 bases each). CDR3 loop: CASSVSGAPPSRELFF. As DNA, the CDR3 is TGTGCCAGCAGCGTATCGGGGGCGCCCCCTTCCCGGGAGCTGTTTTTT.